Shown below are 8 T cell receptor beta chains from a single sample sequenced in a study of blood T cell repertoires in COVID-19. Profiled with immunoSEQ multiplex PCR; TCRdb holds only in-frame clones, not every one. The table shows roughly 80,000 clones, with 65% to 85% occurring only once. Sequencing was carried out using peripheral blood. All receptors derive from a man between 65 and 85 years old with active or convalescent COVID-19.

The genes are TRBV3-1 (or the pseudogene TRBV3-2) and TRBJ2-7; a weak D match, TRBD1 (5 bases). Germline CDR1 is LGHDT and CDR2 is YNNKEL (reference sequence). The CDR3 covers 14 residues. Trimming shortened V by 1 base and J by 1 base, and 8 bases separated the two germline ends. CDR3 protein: CASSQAGQSYEQYF. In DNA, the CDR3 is TGTGCCAGCAGCCAAGCTGGACAATCCTACGAGCAGTACTTC.

CDR3 region: CASLDRGNSPLHF. DNA for the CDR3: TGTGCCAGCCTAGACAGGGGGAATTCACCCCTCCACTTT. V usage is TRBV6-5 and J usage is TRBJ1-6; TRBD1 agrees at 9 bases. Germline V CDR1 and CDR2: MNHEY, SVGAGI. V was clipped by 8 bases and J by 7 bases; unmatched bases: 3. This CDR3 region has 13 residues.

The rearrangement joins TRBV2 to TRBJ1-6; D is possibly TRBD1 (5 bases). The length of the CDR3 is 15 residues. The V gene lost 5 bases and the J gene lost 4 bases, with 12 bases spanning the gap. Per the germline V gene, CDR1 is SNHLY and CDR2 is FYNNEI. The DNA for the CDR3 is TGTGCCAGCAGTTACCAAGGGGCGTATAATTCACCCCTCCACTTT. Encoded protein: CASSYQGAYNSPLHF.

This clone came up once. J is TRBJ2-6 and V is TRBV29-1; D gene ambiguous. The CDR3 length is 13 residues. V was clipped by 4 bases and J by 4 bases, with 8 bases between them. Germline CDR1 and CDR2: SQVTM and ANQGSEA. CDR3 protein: CSVVISGANVLTF. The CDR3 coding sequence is TGCAGCGTTGTTATTTCCGGGGCCAACGTCCTGACTTTC.

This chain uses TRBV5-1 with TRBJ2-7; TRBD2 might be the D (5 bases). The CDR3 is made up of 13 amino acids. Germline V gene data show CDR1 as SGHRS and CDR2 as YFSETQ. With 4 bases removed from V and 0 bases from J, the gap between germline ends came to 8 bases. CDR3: CASSVTSSYEQYF. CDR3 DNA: TGCGCCAGCAGCGTCACTAGCTCCTACGAGCAGTACTTC.

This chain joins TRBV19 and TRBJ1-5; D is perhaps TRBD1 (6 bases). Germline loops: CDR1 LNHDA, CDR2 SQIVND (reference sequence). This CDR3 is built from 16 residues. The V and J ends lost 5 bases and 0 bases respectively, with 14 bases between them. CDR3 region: CASSVDSRSSNQPQHF. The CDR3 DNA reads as TGTGCCAGTAGTGTGGACAGCCGATCTAGCAATCAGCCCCAGCATTTT. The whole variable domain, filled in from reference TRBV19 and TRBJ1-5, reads DGGITQSPKYLFRKEGQNVTLSCEQNLNHDAMYWYRQDPGQGLRLIYYSQIVNDFQKGDIAEGYSVSREKKESFPLTVTSAQKNPTAFYLCASSVDSRSSNQPQHFGDGTRLSIL.

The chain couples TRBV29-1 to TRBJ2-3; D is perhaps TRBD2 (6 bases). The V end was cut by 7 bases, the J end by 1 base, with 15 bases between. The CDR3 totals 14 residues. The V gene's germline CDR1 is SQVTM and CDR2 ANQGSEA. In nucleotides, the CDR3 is TGCAGCGCTCAAAGATCGGGGGGCACAGATACGCAGTATTTT. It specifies CSAQRSGGTDTQYF.

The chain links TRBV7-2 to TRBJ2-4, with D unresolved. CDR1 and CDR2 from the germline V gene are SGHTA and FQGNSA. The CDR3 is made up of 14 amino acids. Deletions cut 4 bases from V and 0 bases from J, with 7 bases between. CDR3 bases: TGTGCCAGCAGCTCAACAATAGCCAAAAACATTCAGTACTTC. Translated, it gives CASSSTIAKNIQYF.